A selection of T cell receptor beta chains follows, all from one sample in a study of blood T cell repertoires in COVID-19. Some clones are missing from TCRdb's copy, which holds only in-frame ones; the method was immunoSEQ multiplex PCR. Of around 68,000 clones detected, about 81% appear once; the ten largest clones hold about 9.1%. Sequenced: peripheral blood. These receptors originate from a human donor in a cohort sampled during active COVID-19. Each CDR3 is given without its conserved first and last residue. Each record gives: V gene, CDR3 length, clone size, J gene, CDR3 protein. Clone size appears in some rows only: once, few, many, or a class for an expanded clone.

TRBV28,13,.,TRBJ2-5,ASSLRTSGQETQY
TRBV28,12,once,TRBJ2-7,ASSFTVRPLEQY
TRBV6-5,12,.,TRBJ2-3,ASRGQGNTDTQY
TRBV27,13,once,TRBJ2-1,ASVGSTLGYNEQF
TRBV5-6,11,.,TRBJ1-2,ASSPGGFDGYT
TRBV30,10,.,TRBJ1-1,AWSQEGVEAF
TRBV9,13,.,TRBJ2-1,ASSGGRVNYNEQF
TRBV2,11,.,TRBJ1-1,ASNRKKNTEAF
TRBV19,13,once,TRBJ1-1,ASQYGGAGRSEAF
TRBV18,13,.,TRBJ1-1,ASSPGTGGNTEAF
TRBV28,11,.,TRBJ2-7,ASSRTAPYEQY
TRBV28,13,.,TRBJ1-2,ASSLGGMGVQGYT
TRBV15,14,.,TRBJ2-1,ATSRGQGFSYNEQF
TRBV5-1,14,.,TRBJ2-7,ASSWRQDGIADEQY
TRBV25-1,11,.,TRBJ2-1,ASSEYWYFGQF
TRBV30,13,few,TRBJ2-2,AGAPGHTNTGELF
TRBV7-2,15,few,TRBJ1-2,ASSLDGGRGANYGYT
TRBV11-2,12,.,TRBJ1-5,ASSLGQSNQPQH
TRBV5-8,13,once,TRBJ1-2,ASSRRGGTGVGYT
TRBV6-5,14,.,TRBJ1-4,ASSYSLEATNEKLF
TRBV4-1,13,.,TRBJ2-7,ASSQGGTGSYEQY
TRBV5-6,12,.,TRBJ1-1,ASSLIAGNTEAF
TRBV27,14,.,TRBJ2-5,ASSPGTSGPQETQY
TRBV3-1/TRBV3-2,15,.,TRBJ2-5,ASSQDLAGAGQETQY
TRBV4-1,13,.,TRBJ2-7,ASSHPTTGTYEQY
TRBV30,12,.,TRBJ1-2,AWNVERRGHGYT